Sequencing of this TCR beta chain was carried out in a study of cytomegalovirus exposure and HLA in healthy donors. The CDR3 spans 15 residues. CDR1 and CDR2 from the germline V gene are LNHNV and YYDKDF (reference sequence). Trimming stripped 0 bases from V and 4 bases from J, with 10 bases between. Study observations and caveats: Presence/absence analyses supposed approximately even sequencing depth among donors. Among TCR beta chains, those listed as cytomegalovirus-associated numbered approximately 150.

PCR employed 60 Vbeta and 13 Jbeta primers. Libraries were prepared by immunoSEQ multiplex PCR; TCRdb keeps only in-frame clonotypes and omits some of them. The sample consists of about 120,000 clones, about 80% of them appearing once. This clone showed up just a few times. Antigen unknown. Sample: PBMCs. The chain combines TRBV15 with TRBJ1-3; D is unclear. The TCR originated in a middle-aged woman in good health and CMV-seropositive. CDR3 coding DNA: TGTGCCACCAGCAGAGATCGTCTTTCGGGAAACACCATATATTTT. Its translation is CATSRDRLSGNTIYF.